The 30 T cell receptor beta chains below come from one sample, sequenced in a study of Ad26.COV2.S vaccination and SARS-CoV-2 variants. Method: immunoSEQ multiplex PCR; TCRdb's copy keeps in-frame clones and lacks some. The table includes 380,000 or so clones, around nine tenths detected once. Stated treatment: about 20 received Ad26.COV2.S at low or high dose, single or two shots; 5 received placebo; per-sample allocation not given. Sampling was performed 63 days after the first vaccine or placebo injection. The sample in question was peripheral blood, obtained in a trial of Ad26.COV2.S vaccine versus placebo. The receptor set was obtained from a person aged 18-65 years who received the Ad26.COV2.S COVID-19 vaccine or a placebo.

This clone came up once. V is TRBV28 and J is TRBJ2-7; the D is unclear. The V end lost 5 bases, the J end lost 2 bases, and 13 bases lay between the germline ends. This CDR3 has 14 residues. Germline assignment: CDR1 MDHEN and CDR2 SYDVKM. For the CDR3, the DNA is TGTGCCAGCAGTACGCGCACCGCTACCTACGAGCAGTACTTC. Amino acid sequence: CASSTRTATYEQYF.

The rearrangement links TRBV19 to TRBJ2-3, with 8 bases that match TRBD2. The CDR3 is made up of 15 amino acids. CDR1 LNHDA and CDR2 SQIVND come from the germline V gene (reference sequence). V dropped 3 bases and J dropped 5; count of bases not matched to a gene: 7. CDR3 DNA: TGTGCCAGTAGTATTGTGACTAGCGTACAAGATACGCAGTATTTT. This encodes CASSIVTSVQDTQYF.

In nucleotides, the CDR3 is TGCGCCAGCATGCGCGGGTACCGCACTGAAGCTTTCTTT. This gives the protein CASMRGYRTEAFF. J is TRBJ1-1 and V is TRBV5-1; D is uncertain. The length of the CDR3 is 13 residues. V was clipped by 6 bases and J by 4 bases, with 13 bases between them. CDR1 is SGHRS and CDR2 is YFSETQ in the germline V gene.

V is TRBV5-5 and J is TRBJ1-1; D is perhaps TRBD1 (5 bases). V was cut by 4 bases and J by 3 bases, with 10 bases left in between. The CDR3 runs to 13 residues. Germline assignment: CDR1 SGHKS and CDR2 YYEKEE (reference sequence). The CDR3 nucleotides are TGTGCCAGCAGCCGTGACAGTTACACTGAAGCTTTCTTT. Protein: CASSRDSYTEAFF.

V is TRBV5-1 and J is TRBJ2-1; D is ambiguous. The CDR3 runs to 15 residues. CDR1 SGHRS and CDR2 YFSETQ come from the germline V gene. V lost 5 bases, J lost 7 bases, and 19 bases lay in between. The CDR3 region is CASSPPGGMVNEQFF. In DNA, the CDR3 is TGCGCCAGCAGTCCTCCGGGCGGCATGGTGAATGAGCAGTTCTTC.

This clone has only one observation. This chain links TRBV28 with TRBJ1-2; a possible D gene is TRBD1 (6 bases). The germline V gene has CDR1 MDHEN and CDR2 SYDVKM. V lost 6 bases to trimming and J lost 4 bases, with 21 bases between them. This CDR3 contains 16 residues. This chain's CDR3 is CASRDPATGRGYGYTF. CDR3 nucleotides: TGTGCCAGCAGGGATCCCGCAACAGGGAGAGGCTATGGCTACACCTTC.

V gene TRBV28 combines with J gene TRBJ2-7, with D possibly being TRBD2 (5 bases). Germline-derived CDR1 and CDR2 are MDHEN and SYDVKM. V was cut by 6 bases and J by 5 bases, with 14 bases left in between. CDR3 length equals 13 residues. CDR3 coding DNA: TGTGCCAGCAGCGGGGTGATGGTGGACGAGCAGTACTTC. This codes for CASSGVMVDEQYF.

The V and J genes are TRBV4-1 and TRBJ2-7, with D perhaps being TRBD1 or TRBD2 (5 bases each). The CDR3 length is 16 residues. V was trimmed by 2 bases and J by 3 bases, leaving 17 bases between them. CDR1 MGHRA and CDR2 YSYEKL come from the germline V gene. CDR3 protein: CASSQSLRGALYEQYF. Here the CDR3 DNA reads TGCGCCAGCAGCCAATCCCTCCGAGGGGCCCTCTACGAGCAGTACTTC.

The chain uses TRBV27 and TRBJ2-1; no definite D call. This CDR3 has 15 amino acids. Deletions cut 5 bases from V and 4 bases from J, with 15 bases between. Germline assignment: CDR1 MNHEY and CDR2 SMNVEV (reference sequence). CDR3 loop: CASSASGSHYNEQFF. In DNA form, the CDR3 reads TGTGCCAGCAGTGCCTCCGGGTCGCATTACAATGAGCAGTTCTTC.

The chain couples TRBV19 to TRBJ2-2; 7 bases match TRBD2. The CDR3 extends over 14 amino acids. Per the germline V gene, CDR1 is LNHDA and CDR2 is SQIVND (reference sequence). The ends lost 10 bases at V and 2 bases at J; junction bases unmatched: 7. The CDR3 nucleotides read TGTGCCACATACGGAGCGGGAAACACCGGGGAGCTGTTTTTT. It encodes CATYGAGNTGELFF. Full variable domain (rest looked up from reference TRBV19 and TRBJ2-2): DGGITQSPKYLFRKEGQNVTLSCEQNLNHDAMYWYRQDPGQGLRLIYYSQIVNDFQKGDIAEGYSVSREKKESFPLTVTSAQKNPTAFYLCATYGAGNTGELFFGEGSRLTVL.

The V gene is TRBV7-2, the J gene TRBJ2-7; D call uncertain. From germline, CDR1 is SGHTA and CDR2 FQGNSA. This CDR3 region has 13 residues. V lost 2 bases and J 1 base, leaving 6 bases between the germline ends. The CDR3 here is CASSLPGSYEQYF. CDR3 DNA sequence: TGTGCCAGCAGCTTACCTGGTTCCTACGAGCAGTACTTC.

The J gene is TRBJ1-2, the V gene TRBV18; D is undetermined. From germline, CDR1 is KGHSH and CDR2 LQKENI. The ends were cut back, 5 bases at V and 0 bases at J, with 10 bases in the middle. The CDR3 runs 14 residues. The CDR3 region is CASSADETNYGYTF. Written as DNA, the CDR3 is TGTGCCAGCTCAGCGGACGAAACTAACTATGGCTACACCTTC.

The gene calls are TRBV28 and TRBJ2-1; a weak D match, TRBD2 (7 bases). There are 15 residues in the CDR3. The V end lost 7 bases, the J end lost 5 bases, and 18 bases lay between the germline ends. CDR1 and CDR2 from the germline V gene are MDHEN and SYDVKM. The CDR3 nucleotides are TGTGCCAGCATGGGGGCCAGGGAGGGGAACAATGAGCAGTTCTTC. Translating gives CASMGAREGNNEQFF.

The rearrangement uses TRBV20-1 and TRBJ1-5; D remains ambiguous. Deletions cut 3 bases from V and 4 bases from J, with 7 bases between. This CDR3 is 12 amino acids long. Germline CDR1 is DFQATT and CDR2 is SNEGSKA (reference sequence). This chain's CDR3 is CSASGSNQPQHF. The CDR3 DNA follows: TGCAGTGCTAGTGGGTCGAATCAGCCCCAGCATTTT.

CDR3 in DNA: TGTGCCTGGAGGAGAATGCGGGAGGGTCAAACCCAGTACTTC. Amino acid sequence: CAWRRMREGQTQYF. This chain links TRBV30 with TRBJ2-5, with 9 nucleotides matching TRBD2. Germline V gene sequence: CDR1 GTSNPN, CDR2 SVGIG (reference sequence). The CDR3 spans 14 residues. Trimming took 3 bases from V and 8 from J; bases not matched to a gene: 10.

This clone was seen only once. The V call is TRBV19, the J call TRBJ2-5; TRBD2 might be the D (6 bases). Germline CDR1 and CDR2: LNHDA and SQIVND (reference sequence). Trimming pared 3 bases from V and 1 base from J, leaving 15 bases between. CDR3 length: 16 amino acids. CDR3 in DNA: TGTGCCAGTAGTATGGGGGGTGGAAGCTCCCAAGAGACCCAGTACTTC. Residues: CASSMGGGSSQETQYF.

Comment on this clone: One end of the junction fails to match germline, which may point to a read error. This chain links TRBV7-7 with TRBJ2-3; 8 positions match TRBD2. The CDR3 consists of 15 residues. CDR1 is SSHAT, CDR2 FNYEAQ, per germline (reference sequence). CDR3 sequence reads: CASSQGLAQTDTQYF. The CDR3 DNA reads as TGTGCTAGCAGCCAAGGACTAGCCCAAACAGATACGCAGTATTTT.

The J gene is TRBJ2-2, the V gene TRBV18; TRBD2 matches 12 bases. The ends lost 3 bases at V and 5 bases at J; junction bases unmatched: 7. The CDR3 length is 17 residues. The germline CDR1 and CDR2 sequences are KGHSH and LQKENI. CDR3 residues: CASSPSTSGSGTGELFF. The CDR3 DNA sequence: TGTGCCAGCTCACCCTCGACTAGCGGGAGTGGTACCGGGGAGCTGTTTTTT.

The chain uses TRBV7-2 and TRBJ2-3; 8 bases line up with TRBD2. Germline V gene data show CDR1 as SGHTA and CDR2 as FQGNSA. The CDR3 loop spans 17 amino acids. Trimming took 1 base from V and 4 from J; bases not matched to a gene: 10. The CDR3 DNA sequence: TGTGCCAGCAGCTTAGATGGGGCGGGGGGCACCCCAGATACGCAGTATTTT. This sequence encodes CASSLDGAGGTPDTQYF.

The gene calls are TRBV5-1 and TRBJ2-1; 9 bases line up with TRBD2. Trimming cost V 0 bases and J 9 bases; bases outside gene matches: 10. This CDR3 region has 16 residues. Germline-derived CDR1 and CDR2 are SGHRS and YFSETQ. CDR3 nucleotides: TGCGCCAGCAGCTTGGTCGCTAGCGGGAACGGAGGTGAGCAGTTCTTC. As protein: CASSLVASGNGGEQFF. Variable domain in full (rest from reference TRBV5-1 and TRBJ2-1): KAGVTQTPRYLIKTRGQQVTLSCSPISGHRSVSWYQQTPGQGLQFLFEYFSETQRNKGNFPGRFSGRQFSNSRSEMNVSTLELGDSALYLCASSLVASGNGGEQFFGPGTRLTVL.

The rearrangement joins TRBV4-1 to TRBJ2-2; 10 bases match TRBD2. This CDR3 contains 16 residues. The V gene's germline CDR1 is MGHRA and CDR2 YSYEKL. With V trimmed by 4 bases and J by 5 bases, 7 bases remained unmatched. The CDR3, as DNA: TGCGCCAGCAGCCCCCCTCAGCGGGGGGGGACCGGGGAGCTGTTTTTT. Translated: CASSPPQRGGTGELFF.

V gene TRBV4-1 combines with J gene TRBJ2-5; no clear D. Trimming cost V 5 bases and J 1 base, with 14 bases left between them. This CDR3 is built from 15 residues. CDR1 MGHRA and CDR2 YSYEKL come from the germline V gene. CDR3 nucleotides: TGCGCCAGCAGCTCACAATCAAGGGCCCAAGAGACCCAGTACTTC. Residues: CASSSQSRAQETQYF.

The V gene is TRBV6-4, the J gene TRBJ1-1; D gene uncertain. CDR3 length equals 12 residues. Germline CDR1 reads MRHNA; CDR2 reads SNTAGT. The V gene lost 4 bases and the J gene lost 1 base, with 4 bases spanning the gap. CDR3 amino acids: CASSAGNTEAFF. CDR3 sequence (DNA): TGTGCCAGCAGTGCAGGGAACACTGAAGCTTTCTTT.

This chain links TRBV28 with TRBJ2-5; 11 positions match TRBD2. Germline V gene lookup returns CDR1 MDHEN and CDR2 SYDVKM. This CDR3 comprises 15 residues. The J segment lost 4 bases and the V segment lost 5 bases, leaving 6 bases of the junction unmatched. CDR3 nucleotide sequence: TGTGCCAGCAGTCGCCCCGGGACTAGCGGAGAGACCCAGTACTTC. It is translated as CASSRPGTSGETQYF.

This sequence joins TRBV28 and TRBJ1-5, with D unclear. This CDR3 is 11 amino acids long. V was pared by 3 bases and J by 9 bases, with 6 bases between. Per germline, CDR1 MDHEN and CDR2 SYDVKM. The CDR3 nucleotides read TGTGCCAGCAGTTTCCGTGGGCCCCAGCATTTT. This codes for CASSFRGPQHF.

CDR3 residues: CASSLSGRYEQYF. The CDR3 nucleotides are TGTGCCAGCAGTTTATCCGGACGGTACGAGCAGTACTTC. The rearrangement uses TRBV27 and TRBJ2-7; D not certain. The ends were cut back, 0 bases at V and 4 bases at J, with 7 bases in the middle. Germline CDR1 MNHEY, CDR2 SMNVEV (reference sequence). This CDR3 is 13 amino acids long.

The chain links TRBV6-2 or TRBV6-3 to TRBJ2-3; 8 bases align to TRBD2. Germline loops: CDR1 MNHEY, CDR2 SVGEGT. CDR3 length: 13 residues. Losses at the gene ends were 5 bases for V and 4 bases for J; bases not matched to a gene: 2. The CDR3 reads CASSPGGPDTQYF. The DNA for the CDR3 is TGTGCCAGCAGTCCGGGGGGGCCAGATACGCAGTATTTT.

The chain recombines TRBV5-1 with TRBJ2-3; D gene unclear. The CDR3 loop spans 13 amino acids. Trimming stripped 2 bases from V and 5 bases from J, with 9 bases between. Germline CDR1 is SGHRS and CDR2 is YFSETQ. CDR3 sequence reads: CASSFHRLDTQYF. In DNA form, the CDR3 reads TGCGCCAGCAGCTTTCATCGGTTAGATACGCAGTATTTT. Full variable domain (remainder filled in from reference TRBV5-1 and TRBJ2-3): KAGVTQTPRYLIKTRGQQVTLSCSPISGHRSVSWYQQTPGQGLQFLFEYFSETQRNKGNFPGRFSGRQFSNSRSEMNVSTLELGDSALYLCASSFHRLDTQYFGPGTRLTVL.

The genes are TRBV27 and TRBJ1-2; TRBD1 aligns across 11 bases. Germline assignment: CDR1 MNHEY and CDR2 SMNVEV (reference sequence). J was trimmed by 1 base and V by 3 bases; bases with no gene match: 4. CDR3 size: 16 residues. CDR3 residues: CASSFSGTGGNYGYTF. CDR3 bases: TGTGCCAGCAGTTTTTCCGGGACAGGGGGTAACTATGGCTACACCTTC.

The V call is TRBV25-1, the J call TRBJ1-4, with TRBD1 as a possible D gene (5 bases). CDR3 size: 16 residues. Germline loops: CDR1 MGHDK, CDR2 SYGVNS. V gave up 3 bases and J gave up 5 bases, with 16 bases separating them. This chain's CDR3 is CASSDTPGLGNEKLFF. The CDR3 DNA reads as TGTGCCAGCAGTGACACCCCAGGGTTGGGAAATGAAAAACTGTTTTTT.